This TCR beta chain was identified during a study of beta chain features in type 1 diabetes. Study background: Age, gender and cell yields were similar between patients and healthy donors. Study-level findings and limits: Although PCR might favor shorter templates, it would do so equally in patients and controls. Shortening that was moderate but significant affected the TCRB CDR3s of Type 1 diabetes patients in all four CD4+ subsets.

In the case of this clone: Antigen unknown.

Roughly 110 mL of blood, on average, came from one heparinised draw per donor. Expressed TCRB transcripts were sequenced after all isolated RNA was converted to cDNA. The data were produced by immunoSEQ multiplex PCR, yet TCRdb's version contains in-frame clones alone and is incomplete. Among around 170,000 clones, approximately 9.1% were seen once, and the ten largest hold roughly 0.7%. The sequencing input was central memory CD4+ T cells from blood. The origin of this receptor is a woman aged 25 to 45 with type 1 diabetes.

The CDR3 sequence: CASERGGNEQFF. For the CDR3, the DNA is TGTGCCAGCGAGCGGGGAGGCAATGAGCAGTTCTTC. The chain couples TRBV2 to TRBJ2-1; 7 positions match TRBD2. The V gene end was trimmed by 8 bases and the J gene end by 6 bases; junction bases not matched to a gene: 4. The CDR3 totals 12 residues. From germline, CDR1 is SNHLY and CDR2 FYNNEI.